These 24 T cell receptor beta chains share one sample of origin, sequenced in a study of blood T cell repertoires in COVID-19. The table came from immunoSEQ multiplex PCR; TCRdb's copy has only in-frame clones and leaves some out. Counted here are about 150,000 clones, around 82% occurring once; the ten biggest clones make up 0.63%. Sequencing used peripheral blood. These receptors all stem from a man in his 60s with COVID-19, enrolled during active disease.

This chain uses TRBV7-2 with TRBJ2-7; tentatively, D is TRBD1 (6 bases). The CDR3 covers 14 residues. Germline loops: CDR1 SGHTA, CDR2 FQGNSA. V lost 5 bases and J 6 bases, leaving 17 bases between the germline ends. This CDR3 reads CASSPLPRGLEQYF. The CDR3 coding sequence is TGTGCCAGCAGCCCCTTGCCCAGGGGTCTCGAGCAGTACTTC. The whole variable domain, filled in from reference TRBV7-2 and TRBJ2-7, reads GAGVSQSPSNKVTEKGKDVELRCDPISGHTALYWYRQSLGQGLEFLIYFQGNSAPDKSGLPSDRFSAERTGGSVSTLTIQRTQQEDSAVYLCASSPLPRGLEQYFGPGTRLTVT.

The chain recombines TRBV4-3 with TRBJ2-1; TRBD2 agrees at 14 bases. V was clipped by 4 bases and J by 8 bases; unmatched bases: 10. The germline CDR1 and CDR2 sequences are LGHNA and YSLEER. CDR3 length: 17 residues. Here the CDR3 reads CASSPGTSGSGWDEQFF. The CDR3 coding sequence is TGCGCCAGCAGCCCAGGGACTAGCGGGAGTGGGTGGGATGAGCAGTTCTTC.

The chain recombines TRBV6-5 with TRBJ2-2; D possibly corresponds to TRBD2 (5 bases). The CDR3 is made up of 15 amino acids. Trimming removed 5 bases at V and 6 bases at J, with 16 bases between. Germline lookup yields CDR1 MNHEY and CDR2 SVGAGI. The chain's CDR3 is CASSPGPGRAGELFF. The CDR3 nucleotides are TGTGCCAGCAGTCCCGGGCCGGGAAGGGCCGGGGAGCTGTTTTTT.

The chain links TRBV24-1 to TRBJ1-5; 12 nucleotides align to TRBD1. The germline gives CDR1 KGHDR, CDR2 SFDVKD. The trim removed 9 bases at V and 1 base at J, leaving 3 bases unmatched. This CDR3 has 15 residues. The CDR3 sequence: CATGGQGASNQPQHF. The CDR3 DNA reads as TGTGCCACCGGGGGACAGGGGGCAAGCAATCAGCCCCAGCATTTT.

The chain links TRBV4-2 to TRBJ2-7; 8 bases match TRBD1. V trimming: 3 bases; J trimming: 4 bases; junction bases outside the gene matches: 11. In germline, CDR1 is LGHNA, CDR2 YNFKEQ. CDR3 length: 16 residues. The CDR3 nucleotides read TGTGCCAGCAGCCAGGCATCGACAGGGGAGGCTTACGAGCAGTACTTC. As protein: CASSQASTGEAYEQYF.

The V and J genes are TRBV6-5 and TRBJ2-7; TRBD1 matches 8 bases. The V segment lost 2 bases and the J segment 5 bases; nucleotides outside the gene matches: 8. The CDR3 sequence is 15 residues long. Germline-derived CDR1 and CDR2 are MNHEY and SVGAGI. The CDR3 DNA reads as TGTGCCAGCAGTTACACCGACAGGGGTAGACACGAGCAGTACTTC. It specifies CASSYTDRGRHEQYF.

This clone was recorded only once. The chain carries TRBV28 and TRBJ1-2; 8 bases fit TRBD1. This CDR3 has 14 amino acids. Germline trimming cut 4 bases from V and 5 bases from J; bases unmatched to any gene: 6. The germline V gene encodes CDR1 MDHEN and CDR2 SYDVKM. The CDR3 DNA follows: TGTGCCAGCAGTTCCCGGGACAGGCATTATGGCTACACCTTC. It is translated as CASSSRDRHYGYTF.

This rearrangement joins TRBV7-8 to TRBJ1-4; maybe TRBD1 (5 bases). CDR1 SGHVS and CDR2 FQNEAQ come from the germline V gene. This CDR3 has 15 amino acids. Trimming pared 7 bases from V and 3 bases from J, leaving 15 bases between. CDR3 in amino acids: CASTRDGGSNEKLFF. The CDR3 nucleotides are TGTGCCAGCACCCGGGACGGGGGGTCTAATGAAAAACTGTTTTTT.

The gene calls are TRBV9 and TRBJ2-3; TRBD2 aligns across 8 bases. This CDR3 contains 16 residues. With V trimmed by 4 bases and J by 2 bases, 9 bases remained unmatched. CDR1 and CDR2 (germline): SGDLS, YYNGEE. The CDR3 sequence is CASSLSKREFTDTQYF. For the CDR3, the DNA is TGTGCCAGCAGCTTATCCAAGCGGGAGTTCACAGATACGCAGTATTTT. Based on the CDR3 plus reference TRBV9 and TRBJ2-3, the full variable domain is DSGVTQTPKHLITATGQRVTLRCSPRSGDLSVYWYQQSLDQGLQFLIQYYNGEERAKGNILERFSAQQFPDLHSELNLSSLELGDSALYFCASSLSKREFTDTQYFGPGTRLTVL.

This chain joins TRBV4-2 and TRBJ1-4; 12 nucleotides line up with TRBD1. The germline V gene encodes CDR1 LGHNA and CDR2 YNFKEQ. Trimming cost V 8 bases and J 8 bases; bases outside gene matches: 9. The CDR3 covers 15 residues. The CDR3 region is CASSSSGTGGEKLFF. The CDR3 region has the DNA TGTGCCAGCTCCAGCAGTGGGACAGGGGGCGAAAAACTGTTTTTT.

Of note for this clone: Other DNA sequences in this specimen translate into the identical CDR3. The V gene is TRBV11-2, the J gene TRBJ2-7; D gene uncertain. CDR1 and CDR2 (germline): SGHAT, FQNNGV. V dropped 1 base and J dropped 1 base, with 8 bases sitting between them. The CDR3 sequence is 14 residues long. CDR3 region: CASSLVRFSYEQYF. DNA of the CDR3: TGTGCCAGCAGCTTAGTCCGGTTTTCCTACGAGCAGTACTTC.

CDR3 sequence: CASSQLGQGSMNTEAFF. CDR3 nucleotides: TGTGCCAGCAGCCAGCTAGGACAGGGAAGCATGAACACTGAAGCTTTCTTT. The rearrangement joins TRBV3-1 (or the pseudogene TRBV3-2) to TRBJ1-1, with 8 bases matching TRBD1. The CDR3 totals 17 residues. Germline trimming cut 3 bases from V and 0 bases from J; bases unmatched to any gene: 9. Germline CDR1 is LGHDT and CDR2 is YNNKEL (reference sequence).

This clone has just a few counts. This chain links TRBV7-2 with TRBJ2-7; possible D gene TRBD2, 5 bases. V shed 5 bases and J shed 2 bases, with 16 bases lying between them. Germline CDR1 and CDR2: SGHTA and FQGNSA. This CDR3 spans 15 amino acids. In nucleotides, the CDR3 is TGTGCCAGCAGCCTTAAGATAGCGCTCACCTACGAGCAGTACTTC. The encoded protein is CASSLKIALTYEQYF.

The chain links TRBV11-3 to TRBJ2-7; 7 bases are a match to TRBD2. The CDR3 extends over 16 amino acids. The germline V gene has CDR1 SGHNT and CDR2 YENEEA. Trimming removed 3 bases from V and 0 bases from J; junction bases left unmatched: 8. The CDR3 nucleotides are TGTGCCAGCAGCTTGGAACTTGGCGGGAGCTCCTACGAGCAGTACTTC. It encodes CASSLELGGSSYEQYF.

This chain connects TRBV28 to TRBJ1-2; possibly TRBD1 for D (5 bases). V was clipped by 5 bases and J by 8 bases, with 12 bases between them. This CDR3 has 12 amino acids. Germline assignment: CDR1 MDHEN and CDR2 SYDVKM. CDR3 DNA: TGTGCCAGCAGTGCGACAGCTCGGGGCTACACCTTC. Encoded protein: CASSATARGYTF.

The chain combines TRBV4-3 with TRBJ2-7; 7 bases match TRBD1. With 4 bases clipped from V and 0 bases from J, the junction kept 6 bases outside the gene matches. The CDR3 runs 15 residues. CDR1 is LGHNA and CDR2 is YSLEER in the germline V gene. The CDR3 sequence: CASSLHGQDSYEQYF. The CDR3 region has the DNA TGCGCCAGCAGCCTACACGGACAGGACTCCTACGAGCAGTACTTC.

The V gene is TRBV6-2 or TRBV6-3, the J gene TRBJ2-7, with 7 bases fitting TRBD2. The CDR3 runs 15 residues. The V gene's germline CDR1 is MNHEY and CDR2 SVGEGT. J was trimmed by 2 bases and V by 5 bases; bases with no gene match: 9. CDR3 in amino acids: CASSPRGDATYEQYF. DNA of the CDR3: TGTGCCAGCAGTCCCCGGGGGGACGCAACCTACGAGCAGTACTTC.

The CDR3 DNA follows: TGTGCCAGTAGTTTCATCAGGAACGAAAAACTGTTTTTT. Translation gives CASSFIRNEKLFF. The chain is built from TRBV19 and TRBJ1-4, with unresolved D. The CDR3 runs to 13 residues. V lost 5 bases and J lost 8, with 12 bases in between. Per the germline V gene, CDR1 is LNHDA and CDR2 is SQIVND (reference sequence).

V and J are TRBV27 and TRBJ1-2, with D maybe TRBD1 (6 bases). Germline V CDR1 and CDR2: MNHEY, SMNVEV (reference sequence). The V end was cut by 5 bases, the J end by 4 bases, with 20 bases between. The CDR3 covers 16 residues. The CDR3 DNA follows: TGTGCCAGCAGTAACCTCCGGGACACAAAGTCCTATGGCTACACCTTC. This codes for CASSNLRDTKSYGYTF.

This rearrangement joins TRBV5-8 to TRBJ1-2; D remains ambiguous. The CDR3 has 14 residues. V was trimmed by 0 bases and J by 6 bases, leaving 12 bases between them. Germline CDR1 and CDR2: SGHTS and YDEGEE. The CDR3 protein is CASSLGGDENGYTF. In DNA form, the CDR3 reads TGTGCCAGCAGCTTGGGCGGGGATGAGAATGGCTACACCTTC.

The J gene is TRBJ2-7, the V gene TRBV5-1; TRBD1 matches 10 bases. The CDR3 has 14 residues. In germline, CDR1 is SGHRS, CDR2 YFSETQ. With V trimmed by 4 bases and J by 5 bases, 6 bases remained unmatched. CDR3 amino acids: CASSALTGGHEQYF. CDR3 sequence (DNA): TGCGCCAGCAGCGCGTTGACAGGGGGCCACGAGCAGTACTTC. Variable domain in full (rest from reference TRBV5-1 and TRBJ2-7): KAGVTQTPRYLIKTRGQQVTLSCSPISGHRSVSWYQQTPGQGLQFLFEYFSETQRNKGNFPGRFSGRQFSNSRSEMNVSTLELGDSALYLCASSALTGGHEQYFGPGTRLTVT.

The chain uses TRBV4-3 and TRBJ1-3, with D possibly being TRBD1 (5 bases). Germline V gene sequence: CDR1 LGHNA, CDR2 YSLEER. The CDR3 is 16 residues long. V shed 4 bases and J shed 4 bases, with 17 bases lying between them. This CDR3 reads CASSPLSGAGGNTIYF. DNA for the CDR3: TGCGCCAGCAGCCCCCTGAGTGGGGCGGGAGGAAACACCATATATTTT.

As concerns this clone: At the DNA level, this CDR3 is encoded by other sequences in the same sample as well. The rearrangement uses TRBV18 and TRBJ2-5; D call uncertain. Germline CDR1 and CDR2: KGHSH and LQKENI. The CDR3 contains 13 residues. Trimming took off 3 bases at V and 1 base at J, with 6 bases between the two ends. CDR3 amino acids: CASSPAVQETQYF. For the CDR3, the DNA is TGTGCCAGCTCACCGGCGGTCCAAGAGACCCAGTACTTC.

The chain carries TRBV11-2 and TRBJ1-2; tentative D call: TRBD1 (5 bases). The CDR3 consists of 12 residues. Trimming shortened V by 3 bases and J by 7 bases, and 9 bases separated the two germline ends. Germline V lookup: CDR1 SGHAT, CDR2 FQNNGV. The CDR3 reads CASSFGASGYTF. The CDR3 DNA reads as TGTGCCAGCAGCTTTGGGGCAAGTGGCTACACCTTC.